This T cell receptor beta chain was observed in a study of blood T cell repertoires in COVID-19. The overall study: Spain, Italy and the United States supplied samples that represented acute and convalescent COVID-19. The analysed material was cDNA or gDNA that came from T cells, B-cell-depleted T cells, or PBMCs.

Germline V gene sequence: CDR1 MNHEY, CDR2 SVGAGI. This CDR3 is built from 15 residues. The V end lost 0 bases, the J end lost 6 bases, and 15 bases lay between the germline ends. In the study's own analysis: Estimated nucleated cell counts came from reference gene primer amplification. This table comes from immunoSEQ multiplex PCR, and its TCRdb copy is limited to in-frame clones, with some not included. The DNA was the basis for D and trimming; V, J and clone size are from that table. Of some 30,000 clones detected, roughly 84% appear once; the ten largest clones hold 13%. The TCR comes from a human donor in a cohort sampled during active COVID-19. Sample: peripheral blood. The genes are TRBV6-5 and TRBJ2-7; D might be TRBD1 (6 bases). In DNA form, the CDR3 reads TGTGCCAGCAGTTACTCGAGGGGGACCCCCGCCGAGCAGTACTTC. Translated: CASSYSRGTPAEQYF.